The following is a TCR delta chain sequence with its context. Its antigen specificity is not known. This DNA's translation differs at residue 11 from TCRdb's protein, which comes from a much larger clone; a read error is likely, and the protein shown is translated from the DNA. This sample was included in a study of DNA immune sequencing with unique molecular identifiers (dated by TCRdb to the early 2020s). Broadly, across the study: Immunomagnetic cell separation was used to enrich gammadelta T cells from buffy coats, and the genomic DNA of the enriched gammadelta T cells was sequenced. Fluorescence-activated cell sorting was used to enrich gammadelta T cells from the PBMC of 10 or so healthy individuals. In the comparison of enriched versus non-enriched samples, 85 to 100 ng of enriched gammadelta T-cell DNA and around 1 ug of non-enriched PBMC DNA were sequenced. An ultrasensitive DNA-based TRD repertoire sequencing method using PCR-introduced unique molecular identifiers was developed and validated in the study. Validation of the sequencing method was done both on synthetic reference molecules and on blood samples taken from healthy individuals. Donors were healthy individuals, with under eleven donors profiled from sorted peripheral blood gammadelta T cells. Results and caveats for the whole study, not just this receptor: TRD repertoire diversity differed among healthy donors, and several donors were highly oligoclonal, with the top 5 clonotypes making up more than half of productive molecules. Among clonotypes from healthy donors, the most common TRD rearrangement was TRDV2 paired with TRDJ1. Novel TRD sequences not targeted by the primers cannot be detected with the primer-based approach.

The germline V gene yields GEAIGNYY for CDR1 and EKD for CDR2. The germline V end is reduced by 3 bases and the J end by 7 bases; junction bases left unmatched: 9. The CDR3 runs 15 amino acids, cysteine and phenylalanine included. Of the read, only the CDR3 DNA is kept; its 45 bases are in frame from base 1. Libraries were built with multiplex PCR. Genomic DNA was amplified with a 32-plex assay using primers for all 8 TRDV and 4 TRDJ genes covering the CDR3. A 12-nucleotide UMI was introduced during approximately 3 barcoding PCR cycles, after which a second PCR was performed with Illumina adapter primers. AMPure XP beads were used to purify the libraries, whose quality was checked on a Fragment Analyzer using the HS NGS Fragment kit. An Illumina MiniSeq mid-output kit with roughly 20% PhiX and 150 cycles of paired-end reads was used for sequencing. As for the original processing: Reads were processed with MIGEC version 1.2.9 to group reads by UMI and build error-corrected consensus sequences. Modified VDJtools version 1.2.1 scripts and the tcR R package were used for post-processing. For TCRdb, the public reads were processed anew by CATT, and duplicate DNA sequences were folded into one row. The V and J calls here are based on TCRdb, not the publication. The sample table lists more than 4,000 delta-chain clones, 10% to 15% of them with a count of one. The leading ten clones occupy roughly half of the sample.

The V gene is TRDV2 and the J gene is TRDJ1, with 11 junctional bases fitting TRDD3. The origin of this receptor is a human donor in good health. The sequenced material came from gamma-delta T cells enriched from blood buffy coat, or unenriched PBMCs (not recorded which). The sequenced DNA is TGTGCCTGTGACCCACTGGGGGATAAATCCGGTAAACTCATCTTT. Its protein product is CACDPLGDKSGKLIF.